One sample yielded the 22 T cell receptor beta chains listed below, sequenced in a study of cytomegalovirus exposure and HLA in healthy donors. Vbeta (60) and Jbeta (13) primers were used in the PCR. Only in-frame clones appear in the TCRdb table, and some are missing; sequencing was by immunoSEQ multiplex PCR. The listing contains just under 65,000 clones. The sample comprised PBMCs. These receptors all come from a boy aged 10-17 years in good health and CMV-seronegative.

This chain uses TRBV7-2 with TRBJ1-5; TRBD1 might be the D (5 bases). Germline V gene data show CDR1 as SGHTA and CDR2 as FQGNSA. The CDR3 loop spans 14 amino acids. Deletions cut 4 bases from V and 1 base from J, with 8 bases between. CDR3 residues: CASSSRQSNQPQHF. Here the CDR3 DNA reads TGTGCCAGCAGCTCCCGACAGAGCAATCAGCCCCAGCATTTT.

The chain uses TRBV5-6 and TRBJ2-7; the match to TRBD2 covers 8 bases. This CDR3 is 14 amino acids long. V trimming: 4 bases; J trimming: 2 bases; junction bases outside the gene matches: 5. Germline V gives CDR1 SGHDT, CDR2 YYEEEE. CDR3 in DNA: TGTGCCAGCAGCCAGCCGGGACTAGCCTACGAGCAGTACTTC. This sequence encodes CASSQPGLAYEQYF.

V usage is TRBV9 and J usage is TRBJ2-3, with TRBD2 identical over 15 bases. Germline CDR1 SGDLS, CDR2 YYNGEE. The CDR3 contains 18 residues. With 4 bases clipped from V and 0 bases from J, the junction kept 6 bases outside the gene matches. The CDR3 bases are TGTGCCAGCAGCTCGGGACTAGCGGGGGGTTCTAGCACAGATACGCAGTATTTT. This encodes CASSSGLAGGSSTDTQYF.

DNA of the CDR3: TGTGCCAGCAGCGCAAAGACTAGCGGAGAAGCCTACGAGCAGTACTTC. Translated, it gives CASSAKTSGEAYEQYF. The chain has TRBV9 and TRBJ2-7, with 9 bases aligning to TRBD2. Germline V lookup: CDR1 SGDLS, CDR2 YYNGEE. Trimming removed 3 bases from V and 2 bases from J; junction bases left unmatched: 9. The length of the CDR3 is 16 residues.

The chain employs TRBV5-6 and TRBJ2-3, with TRBD2 matching over 12 bases. Germline trimming cut 4 bases from V and 1 base from J; bases unmatched to any gene: 13. This CDR3 has 19 residues. Germline V lookup: CDR1 SGHDT, CDR2 YYEEEE. This chain's CDR3 is CASSTLTSGSNPGTDTQYF. CDR3 in DNA: TGTGCCAGCAGCACCTTGACTAGCGGGAGTAACCCGGGCACAGATACGCAGTATTTT.

The gene calls are TRBV9 and TRBJ2-5, with a weak D call TRBD1 (5 bases). The CDR3 has 15 residues. From germline, CDR1 is SGDLS and CDR2 YYNGEE. Trimming took 0 bases from V and 3 from J, leaving 12 bases between them. The CDR3 nucleotides are TGTGCCAGCAGCGTAGAACGCAGGGCGGAAGAGACCCAGTACTTC. It specifies CASSVERRAEETQYF.

The V gene is TRBV29-1, the J gene TRBJ2-5; TRBD2 is a possible D gene (5 bases). Trimming took 2 bases from V and 5 from J, leaving 6 bases between them. Germline V gene sequence: CDR1 SQVTM, CDR2 ANQGSEA. The CDR3 is made up of 11 amino acids. CDR3 region: CSVEPGETQYF. The CDR3, as DNA: TGCAGCGTTGAACCGGGGGAGACCCAGTACTTC.

The chain links TRBV6-1 to TRBJ2-7, with 8 bases lining up with TRBD2. Germline V gene data show CDR1 as MNHNS and CDR2 as SASEGT. The CDR3 has 15 residues. Losses at the gene ends were 4 bases for V and 3 bases for J; bases not matched to a gene: 8. This chain's CDR3 is CASSAPGLGVYEQYF. DNA of the CDR3: TGTGCCAGCAGTGCGCCGGGACTAGGGGTCTACGAGCAGTACTTC.

The gene calls are TRBV19 and TRBJ1-2; TRBD1 is a possible D gene (6 bases). Germline CDR1 is LNHDA and CDR2 is SQIVND (reference sequence). The CDR3 runs to 13 residues. Trimming pared 4 bases from V and 5 bases from J, leaving 11 bases between. The CDR3 bases are TGTGCCAGTAGTACACAGGGTTGGTATGGCTACACCTTC. It codes for CASSTQGWYGYTF.

This chain links TRBV9 with TRBJ2-3, with D possibly matching TRBD1 (5 bases). The V end was cut by 4 bases, the J end by 6 bases, with 9 bases between. CDR3 length equals 12 residues. CDR1 and CDR2 (germline): SGDLS, YYNGEE. CDR3 sequence reads: CASSKTEDTQYF. The CDR3, as DNA: TGTGCCAGCAGCAAGACAGAGGATACGCAGTATTTT.

The chain recombines TRBV7-9 with TRBJ2-4, with D perhaps matching TRBD1 (6 bases). This CDR3 is 14 amino acids long. Germline V CDR1 and CDR2: SEHNR, FQNEAQ (reference sequence). Trimming took 5 bases from V and 6 from J, leaving 14 bases between them. The CDR3, as DNA: TGTGCCAGCAGCGGGGCCGGGACAAGAAACATTCAGTACTTC. This encodes CASSGAGTRNIQYF.

The gene calls are TRBV2 and TRBJ1-4; D is ambiguous. Trimming stripped 3 bases from V and 10 bases from J, with 15 bases between. This CDR3 region has 14 residues. Germline V gene lookup returns CDR1 SNHLY and CDR2 FYNNEI. The CDR3 nucleotides are TGTGCCAGCAGTGACGTAGATATTTTTGGAAAACTGTTTTTT. It encodes CASSDVDIFGKLFF.

This chain connects TRBV4-2 to TRBJ1-3; D unclear. Germline lookup yields CDR1 LGHNA and CDR2 YNFKEQ. Trimming removed 0 bases at V and 0 bases at J, with 6 bases between. This CDR3 has 15 residues. As DNA, the CDR3 is TGTGCCAGCAGCCAAGATTTAGACTCTGGAAACACCATATATTTT. This encodes CASSQDLDSGNTIYF.

The gene calls are TRBV7-8 and TRBJ1-4; 11 bases map to TRBD1. This CDR3 is 16 amino acids long. Trimming at V came to 1 base and at J to 6 bases, leaving 4 bases not matched to a gene. Per germline, CDR1 SGHVS and CDR2 FQNEAQ. The CDR3 is CASSLGPGQGDEKLFF. The CDR3 DNA sequence: TGTGCCAGCAGCTTAGGTCCGGGACAGGGGGATGAAAAACTGTTTTTT.

The V call is TRBV7-2, the J call TRBJ2-7; TRBD1 matches 7 bases. The length of the CDR3 is 16 residues. The ends lost 5 bases at V and 1 base at J; junction bases unmatched: 11. The germline CDR1 and CDR2 sequences are SGHTA and FQGNSA. The CDR3 bases are TGTGCCAGCAGCCGGCGCCCCCAGGGGGTTTCCTACGAGCAGTACTTC. Protein product: CASSRRPQGVSYEQYF.

The chain uses TRBV6-6 and TRBJ2-7; 7 nucleotides agree with TRBD1. The CDR3 has 14 amino acids. With 4 bases clipped from V and 0 bases from J, the junction kept 3 bases outside the gene matches. The germline V gene encodes CDR1 MNHNY and CDR2 SVGAGI (reference sequence). Written as DNA, the CDR3 is TGTGCCAGCAGTTCCTGGGACAGCTCCTACGAGCAGTACTTC. This sequence encodes CASSSWDSSYEQYF.

The chain links TRBV30 to TRBJ1-1; possible D gene TRBD1, 6 bases. The CDR3 covers 14 residues. Trimming took 7 bases from V and 0 from J, leaving 15 bases between them. Germline V gene sequence: CDR1 GTSNPN, CDR2 SVGIG (reference sequence). In DNA, the CDR3 is TGTGCCTACAGGGTCTTAGGGTTGAACACTGAAGCTTTCTTT. Its protein product is CAYRVLGLNTEAFF.

The chain links TRBV6-1 to TRBJ1-2; D perhaps matches TRBD1 (6 bases). This CDR3 is 16 amino acids long. Germline CDR1 reads MNHNS; CDR2 reads SASEGT. V was shortened by 3 bases and J by 6 bases, with 20 bases between the two germline ends. Here the CDR3 DNA reads TGTGCCAGCAGTGATTGGGCAGGGGCCGGTGAAAATGGCTACACCTTC. It translates to CASSDWAGAGENGYTF.

The chain joins TRBV30 to TRBJ1-3, with a weak D call TRBD1 (6 bases). With 5 bases removed from V and 2 bases from J, the gap between germline ends came to 7 bases. The germline gives CDR1 GTSNPN, CDR2 SVGIG (reference sequence). This CDR3 has 12 amino acids. The CDR3 DNA sequence: TGTGCCTGGGCAGGGGCTGGAAACACCATATATTTT. The encoded protein is CAWAGAGNTIYF.

J is TRBJ2-2 and V is TRBV6-1, with D maybe TRBD1 (6 bases). This CDR3 spans 15 amino acids. Germline-derived CDR1 and CDR2 are MNHNS and SASEGT. The ends were cut back, 8 bases at V and 8 bases at J, with 21 bases in the middle. DNA for the CDR3: TGTGCCAGCCTAAGGGGGACGGGAAACGGAGGGGAGCTGTTTTTT. Protein: CASLRGTGNGGELFF.

The gene calls are TRBV27 and TRBJ1-1; D remains ambiguous. In germline, CDR1 is MNHEY, CDR2 SMNVEV (reference sequence). The CDR3 runs to 13 residues. With 3 bases removed from V and 4 bases from J, the gap between germline ends came to 9 bases. The CDR3 region has the DNA TGTGCCAGCAGTTTTACGGAGAGCACTGAAGCTTTCTTT. Translating gives CASSFTESTEAFF.

The chain couples TRBV5-6 to TRBJ2-2; the D gene is possibly TRBD2 (5 bases). The length of the CDR3 is 14 residues. V lost 4 bases and J 4 bases, leaving 11 bases between the germline ends. Per germline, CDR1 SGHDT and CDR2 YYEEEE. CDR3 loop: CASSPSEGTGELFF. CDR3 in DNA: TGTGCCAGCAGCCCGTCAGAGGGCACCGGGGAGCTGTTTTTT.